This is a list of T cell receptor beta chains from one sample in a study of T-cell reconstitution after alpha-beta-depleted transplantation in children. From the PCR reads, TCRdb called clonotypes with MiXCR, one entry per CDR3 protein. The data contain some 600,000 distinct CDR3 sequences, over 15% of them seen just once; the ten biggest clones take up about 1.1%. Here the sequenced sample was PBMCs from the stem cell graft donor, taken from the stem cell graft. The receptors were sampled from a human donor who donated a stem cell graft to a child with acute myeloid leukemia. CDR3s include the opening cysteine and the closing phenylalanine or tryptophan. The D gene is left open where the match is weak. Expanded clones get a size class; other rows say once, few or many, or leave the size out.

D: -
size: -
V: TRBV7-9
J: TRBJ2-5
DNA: TGTGCCAGCAGCTCAGACGGGGGCAGGAGGGAGACCCAGTACTTC
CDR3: CASSSDGGRRETQYF

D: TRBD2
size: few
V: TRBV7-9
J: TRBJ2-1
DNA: TGTGCCAGCAGCCTAACTAGCGGGGTGGACAATGAGCAGTTCTTC
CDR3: CASSLTSGVDNEQFF

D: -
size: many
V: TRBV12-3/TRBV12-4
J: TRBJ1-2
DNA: TGTGCCAGCCGGACAGTCTATGGCTACACCTTC
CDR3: CASRTVYGYTF

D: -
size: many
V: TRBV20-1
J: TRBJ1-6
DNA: TGCAGTGCCCCGGCCGCAGGGGATAATTCACCCCTCCACTTT
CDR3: CSAPAAGDNSPLHF

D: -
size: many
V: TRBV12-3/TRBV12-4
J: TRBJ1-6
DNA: TGTGCCAGCAGGATGGGGGGTTCACCCCTCCACTTT
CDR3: CASRMGGSPLHF

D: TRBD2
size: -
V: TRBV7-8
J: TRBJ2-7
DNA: TGTGCCAGCAGCTTAGTTCTCTTCGCGGGGGAGCCCTACGAGCAGTACTTC
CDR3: CASSLVLFAGEPYEQYF

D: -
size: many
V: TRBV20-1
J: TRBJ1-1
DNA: TGCAGTGCTAGGACCGCTAGCCCTGAAGCTTTCTTT
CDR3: CSARTASPEAFF

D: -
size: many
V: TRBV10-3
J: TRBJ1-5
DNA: TGTGCCATCAGTGATAAGGGGCTCCTTAATCAGCCCCAGCATTTT
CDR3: CAISDKGLLNQPQHF

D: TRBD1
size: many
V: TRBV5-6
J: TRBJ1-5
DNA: TGTGCCAGCAGCCTTGGACAGGGGGCTTTGAGCAATCAGCCCCAGCATTTT
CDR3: CASSLGQGALSNQPQHF

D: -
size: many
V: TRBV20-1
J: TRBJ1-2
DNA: TGCAGTGCTGTCAGACAGGCTGGGGGACACGGCTACACCTTC
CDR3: CSAVRQAGGHGYTF

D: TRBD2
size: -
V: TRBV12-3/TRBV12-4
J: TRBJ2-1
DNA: TGTGCCAGCACCTTCAGCGGGGGGGGATACAATGAGCAGTTCTTC
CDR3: CASTFSGGGYNEQFF

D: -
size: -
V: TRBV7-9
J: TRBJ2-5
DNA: TGTGCCAGCAGACAAGGAGGATCTGGAGAGACCCAGTACTTC
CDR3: CASRQGGSGETQYF

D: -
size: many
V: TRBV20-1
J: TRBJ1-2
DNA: TGCAGTGCGACACATACGGGATATGGCTACACCTTC
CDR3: CSATHTGYGYTF

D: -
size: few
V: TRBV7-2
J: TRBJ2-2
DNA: TGTGCCAGCAGCTTCCCCCGCGGGCAGGGAGCGTCCGGGGAGCTGTTTTTT
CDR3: CASSFPRGQGASGELFF

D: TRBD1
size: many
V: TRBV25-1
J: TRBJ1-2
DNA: TGTGCCAGCAGTGACGGAGGGGGCGGGGCAAATGGCTACACCTTC
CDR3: CASSDGGGGANGYTF

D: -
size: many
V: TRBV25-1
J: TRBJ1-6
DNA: TGTGCCAGCAGTGACCCCCCCGGCTCCTATAATTCACCCCTCCACTTT
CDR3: CASSDPPGSYNSPLHF

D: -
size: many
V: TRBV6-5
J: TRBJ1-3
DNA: TGTGCCAGCAGTTACCTAAACACCATATATTTT
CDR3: CASSYLNTIYF